Below, one TCR beta chain is given with its context. The antigen is unknown. This record belongs to a study of PD-1 blockade in classical Hodgkin lymphoma. Across the study: Once every 2 weeks, patients received intravenous nivolumab at 3 mg/kg. Overall study results and limits: Before treatment, TCR diversity in newly diagnosed patients was reportedly lower than in healthy donors.

Between the trimmed V and J ends, which lost 4 bases and 2 bases, there was a span of 5 bases. Germline V gives CDR1 SGHTA, CDR2 FQGNSA. This CDR3 comprises 12 residues. Clones were read by immunoSEQ multiplex PCR, and TCRdb kept only the in-frame ones, dropping some. The top ten clones hold 10% to 15% of a sample with about 97,000 clones, approximately 80% of them seen once. Brentuximab vedotin exposure varied among the patients, all of whom had relapsed after autologous stem cell transplantation. This material consisted of peripheral blood mononuclear cells (PBMCs), taken at baseline. This chain links TRBV7-2 with TRBJ2-5, with D hard to call. This sequence originates from a human donor with classical Hodgkin lymphoma. The CDR3 loop reads CASSSIQETQYF. The CDR3 nucleotides read TGTGCCAGCAGCTCGATACAAGAGACCCAGTACTTC.